The 8 T cell receptor beta chains in this list originate from one sample, sequenced in a study of blood T cell repertoires in COVID-19 (dated by TCRdb to the early 2020s). Libraries came from the immunoSEQ multiplex PCR assay. TCRdb provides this immuneACCESS table in a form limited to in-frame rearrangements. Some clones are lacking; in checked studies, under half of them reflect an unresolved V gene, and why the rest are absent is not known. This sample is represented by almost 350,000 clones; roughly 90% of them were singletons. The ten largest clones represent 3.9% of the sample. Sequencing was performed on peripheral blood. The receptors stem from a woman between 55 and 75 years old with COVID-19, enrolled during active disease.

This clone was recorded once. V usage is TRBV7-9 and J usage is TRBJ1-2, with 8 bases lining up with TRBD1. This CDR3 has 14 amino acids. Germline values: CDR1 SEHNR, CDR2 FQNEAQ (reference sequence). The trim removed 7 bases at V and 8 bases at J, leaving 12 bases unmatched. CDR3 nucleotide sequence: TGTGCCAGCACGGACTTCCAGGGGGCTCAAGGCTACACCTTC. Its protein is CASTDFQGAQGYTF.

V and J are TRBV9 and TRBJ1-3; TRBD1 matches at 7 bases. V lost 4 bases, J lost 0 bases, and 7 bases stayed unmatched. CDR1 and CDR2 (germline): SGDLS, YYNGEE. The CDR3 is made up of 16 amino acids. The CDR3 DNA reads TGTGCCAGCAGCACAGGGGCCGGAATCTCTGGAAACACCATATATTTT. Translation gives CASSTGAGISGNTIYF.

The CDR3 spells CASSKTGAGGYTF. The CDR3 DNA reads TGTGCCAGCAGTAAGACAGGGGCAGGTGGCTACACCTTC. This chain connects TRBV6-5 to TRBJ1-2; 8 positions match TRBD1. V dropped 5 bases and J dropped 7; count of bases not matched to a gene: 6. The CDR3 sequence is 13 residues long. Germline values: CDR1 MNHEY, CDR2 SVGAGI.

The sample holds one count of this clone. This chain connects TRBV19 to TRBJ2-7, with 8 positions matching TRBD1. The germline CDR1 and CDR2 sequences are LNHDA and SQIVND (reference sequence). J gave up 8 bases and V 5 bases, and 8 bases lay outside the gene matches. The CDR3 is 13 amino acids. The CDR3 region is CASSPSDRDKQYF. For the CDR3, the DNA is TGTGCCAGTAGTCCTTCGGACAGGGACAAGCAGTACTTC.

V usage is TRBV5-1 and J usage is TRBJ1-1; a weak D match, TRBD1 (5 bases). Germline CDR1 SGHRS, CDR2 YFSETQ. This CDR3 is 14 amino acids long. Trimming removed 4 bases from V and 1 base from J, with 11 bases in between. For the CDR3, the DNA is TGCGCCAGCAGCGCGACAGATACGAACACTGAAGCTTTCTTT. It specifies CASSATDTNTEAFF. Full variable domain (missing parts from reference TRBV5-1 and TRBJ1-1): KAGVTQTPRYLIKTRGQQVTLSCSPISGHRSVSWYQQTPGQGLQFLFEYFSETQRNKGNFPGRFSGRQFSNSRSEMNVSTLELGDSALYLCASSATDTNTEAFFGQGTRLTVV.

V gene TRBV4-1 combines with J gene TRBJ2-1, with 7 nucleotides matching TRBD1. Losses at the gene ends were 1 base for V and 8 bases for J; bases not matched to a gene: 5. CDR3 length: 14 amino acids. The germline gives CDR1 MGHRA, CDR2 YSYEKL. The CDR3 is CASSQGEGAYEQFF. CDR3 nucleotide sequence: TGCGCCAGCAGCCAAGGCGAGGGGGCATATGAGCAGTTCTTC.

The chain recombines TRBV5-1 with TRBJ1-1; D ambiguous. Trimming pared 0 bases from V and 4 bases from J, leaving 16 bases between. CDR3 length: 16 residues. Germline CDR1 is SGHRS and CDR2 is YFSETQ. CDR3 coding DNA: TGCGCCAGCAGCTTGGAGTCTGGCGGAATTGGCACTGAAGCTTTCTTT. This gives the protein CASSLESGGIGTEAFF.

V is TRBV6-5 and J is TRBJ1-1, with unresolved D. Germline V gene data show CDR1 as MNHEY and CDR2 as SVGAGI. Trimming removed 0 bases at V and 0 bases at J, with 5 bases between. The CDR3 is 14 residues long. This CDR3 reads CASSYSAVNTEAFF. The CDR3 nucleotides are TGTGCCAGCAGTTACTCGGCGGTGAACACTGAAGCTTTCTTT.